The 11 T cell receptor beta chains below all came from one sample that was sequenced in a study of blood T cells in healthy people across ages (dated by TCRdb to 2015 to 2017). Library preparation used 5' RACE. Sequencing was carried out with an Illumina HiSeq 2500. A second PCR of roughly 6 to 11 cycles was run with a J-beta primer mix and a sample-barcoded 5' primer. TCRdb reprocessed the public reads (quality trimming at Q25 with fastp, clone calling with MiXCR) and kept in-frame beta chains. Merged by CDR3 protein, the rows form single entries marked with the most common genes and DNA. The table for this sample lists roughly 1,700,000 distinct CDR3 sequences; 28% of them were counted only once. The biggest ten clones account for 7% to 9% of the sample. Sequenced material: blood. These receptors were taken from a woman aged 25-40 years in good health.

The chain is built from TRBV6-5 and TRBJ1-2; D might be TRBD1 (6 bases). V lost 0 bases and J lost 4, with 12 bases in between. Per the germline V gene, CDR1 is MNHEY and CDR2 is SVGAGI. The CDR3 has 15 residues. CDR3 DNA sequence: TGTGCCAGCAGTTACTCGTTGGGGGGCTCCTATGGCTACACCTTC. This codes for CASSYSLGGSYGYTF.

This chain joins TRBV29-1 and TRBJ1-2, with D maybe TRBD1 (6 bases). CDR3 size: 17 residues. Germline CDR1 reads SQVTM; CDR2 reads ANQGSEA. V gave up 6 bases and J gave up 2 bases, with 25 bases separating them. The CDR3 spells CSVQSPTDRTGNYGYTF. The CDR3 DNA reads TGCAGCGTCCAATCCCCCACTGATCGAACAGGGAACTATGGCTACACCTTC.

This clonotype was seen at least ten times. This chain joins TRBV29-1 and TRBJ2-5; the match to TRBD2 covers 15 bases. V was pared by 4 bases and J by 4 bases, with 16 bases of the junction left unmatched. The CDR3 loop spans 19 amino acids. Germline values: CDR1 SQVTM, CDR2 ANQGSEA. CDR3 sequence (DNA): TGCAGCGTTGCTATACGGACTAGCGGGGGGGCCGTAAGGGGAGAGACCCAGTACTTC. Its protein product is CSVAIRTSGGAVRGETQYF.

The rearrangement links TRBV6-5 to TRBJ1-1; the D gene is possibly TRBD1 (5 bases). Germline-derived CDR1 and CDR2 are MNHEY and SVGAGI. The V and J ends lost 2 bases and 11 bases respectively, with 18 bases between them. The CDR3 contains 14 residues. The CDR3 DNA reads TGTGCCAGCAGTTACCTCGGGACGGAATCGCATGCTTTCTTT. Translated, it gives CASSYLGTESHAFF.

This clonotype was seen a handful of times. The CDR3 DNA is TGTGCCAGCAGTTTAGAGGCCCAGGGCTACCGTGGCTACACCTTC. Its translation: CASSLEAQGYRGYTF. This chain uses TRBV27 with TRBJ1-2, with a tentative D call TRBD1 (5 bases). This CDR3 region has 15 residues. The V gene lost 2 bases and the J gene lost 7 bases, with 17 bases spanning the gap. CDR1 and CDR2 (germline): MNHEY, SMNVEV (reference sequence).

The table lists this clonotype with a few counts. The chain couples TRBV11-3 to TRBJ2-7; D could derive from TRBD1 or TRBD2 (5 bases each). CDR3 size: 17 residues. In germline, CDR1 is SGHNT, CDR2 YENEEA. V lost 1 base and J 4 bases, leaving 20 bases between the germline ends. The CDR3 loop is CASSLAWTCGEGYEQYF. Written as DNA, the CDR3 is TGTGCCAGCAGCTTAGCTTGGACATGTGGAGAGGGATACGAGCAGTACTTC.

This chain connects TRBV20-1 to TRBJ1-2, with D possibly matching TRBD1 (5 bases). V shed 6 bases and J shed 5 bases, with 22 bases lying between them. Germline assignment: CDR1 DFQATT and CDR2 SNEGSKA (reference sequence). The CDR3 is 15 residues long. The CDR3 here is CSAPVASGTQYGYTF. CDR3 in DNA: TGCAGTGCCCCCGTCGCCTCCGGGACGCAGTATGGCTACACCTTC.

This clonotype was picked up a small number of times. J is TRBJ2-3 and V is TRBV10-3; 11 nucleotides line up with TRBD2. The CDR3 has 17 amino acids. The germline CDR1 and CDR2 sequences are ENHRY and SYGVKD. V lost 0 bases, J lost 2 bases, and 4 bases stayed unmatched. Here the CDR3 reads CAISESGTSGFTDTQYF. The CDR3 DNA sequence: TGTGCCATCAGTGAGTCGGGGACTAGCGGTTTCACAGATACGCAGTATTTT.

This clonotype came up a few times. V usage is TRBV6-6 and J usage is TRBJ2-3; tentative D call: TRBD1 (7 bases). CDR1 and CDR2 from the germline V gene are MNHNY and SVGAGI (reference sequence). The CDR3 is made up of 17 amino acids. V lost 5 bases and J 6 bases, leaving 24 bases between the germline ends. The CDR3 here is CASSRGGGVWSSDTQYF. The DNA for the CDR3 is TGTGCCAGCAGTCGAGGGGGCGGGGTATGGTCGTCGGATACGCAGTATTTT.

Worth noting for this clonotype: This may arise from a read error, as a much more abundant clone is one base away. The J gene is TRBJ2-7, the V gene TRBV12-3 or TRBV12-4, with TRBD2 matching over 13 bases. This CDR3 is 14 amino acids long. Trimming took 8 bases from V and 7 from J; bases not matched to a gene: 8. CDR3 residues: CASGTGLAGDEQYF. The CDR3 DNA sequence: TGTGCCAGCGGTACCGGACTAGCGGGAGATGAGCAGTACTTC.

The chain recombines TRBV12-3 or TRBV12-4 with TRBJ2-2; TRBD2 agrees at 7 bases. This CDR3 spans 13 amino acids. Trimming took 4 bases from V and 12 from J; bases not matched to a gene: 8. The CDR3 reads CASSSYPGGQLFF. The CDR3, as DNA: TGTGCCAGCAGTTCCTATCCGGGAGGACAGCTGTTTTTT.